A single sample gave rise to the 14 T cell receptor beta chains below, sequenced in a study of vaccination effects on CD4 cells after COVID-19 (dated by TCRdb to between 2022 and 2023). For these receptors, no antigen is known. To identify antigen-specific CD4+ T cell clonotypes by their expansion, the ViraFEST assay first stimulated PBMC with viral peptide pools and then applied TCR sequencing. After around ten days of culture, CD4+ T cells were isolated with the EasySep CD4+ T cell isolation kit. Negative nucleocapsid antibody results before and after vaccination confirmed that the healthy vaccine recipients had no prior SARS-CoV-2 infection. Libraries came from the immunoSEQ multiplex PCR assay. Entries here come from immuneACCESS through TCRdb and include only in-frame sequences with V and J called. Some clones fail to appear in such tables; in the studies checked, an unresolved V gene covers under half of the shortfall, and the cause of the remainder is unknown. The sample table contains tens of thousands of clones; only one count was recorded for under 80% of them. The ten largest clones capture roughly a tenth of the sample.

Sequencing was performed on CD4+ T cells from PBMCs cultured with SARS-CoV-2 spike peptides, taken before COVID-19 vaccination. This specimen's cell subset or site label, interpreted: SARS-CoV-2 spike overlapping peptide pool stimulation. These receptors were collected from a human donor who received a COVID-19 vaccine.

This clone was recorded only once. The chain combines TRBV29-1 with TRBJ1-2; D is uncertain. The CDR3 is 15 residues long. Germline V gene lookup returns CDR1 SQVTM and CDR2 ANQGSEA. Trimming removed 1 base from V and 2 bases from J, with 14 bases in between. CDR3 amino acids: CSVEGISSGNYGYTF. The CDR3 nucleotides are TGCAGCGTTGAAGGAATAAGTTCAGGCAACTATGGCTACACCTTC.

This chain uses TRBV5-1 with TRBJ2-2, with D perhaps TRBD1 or TRBD2 (5 bases each). The V end lost 3 bases, the J end lost 0 bases, and 15 bases lay between the germline ends. Looked up from germline, CDR1 is SGHRS and CDR2 is YFSETQ. The CDR3 spans 17 residues. CDR3 coding DNA: TGCGCCAGCAGCTCGCAACCTGGGACGGCGAACACCGGGGAGCTGTTTTTT. It specifies CASSSQPGTANTGELFF.

The gene calls are TRBV2 and TRBJ2-4; D gene ambiguous. Trimming cost V 5 bases and J 0 bases, with 11 bases left between them. The CDR3 consists of 15 residues. CDR1 and CDR2 from the germline V gene are SNHLY and FYNNEI. The CDR3 loop is CASSPEDLAKNIQYF. The CDR3 nucleotides read TGTGCCAGCAGTCCTGAAGACTTAGCCAAAAACATTCAGTACTTC.

V is TRBV7-2 and J is TRBJ2-1, with 13 bases matching TRBD2. The J segment lost 9 bases and the V segment lost 3 bases, leaving 8 bases of the junction unmatched. CDR3 size: 16 residues. Germline CDR1 SGHTA, CDR2 FQGNSA. The chain's CDR3 is CASSFATSGGAFEQFF. CDR3 bases: TGTGCCAGCAGCTTTGCAACTAGCGGGGGGGCCTTTGAGCAGTTCTTC. Variable domain in full (rest from reference TRBV7-2 and TRBJ2-1): GAGVSQSPSNKVTEKGKDVELRCDPISGHTALYWYRQSLGQGLEFLIYFQGNSAPDKSGLPSDRFSAERTGGSVSTLTIQRTQQEDSAVYLCASSFATSGGAFEQFFGPGTRLTVL.

This chain uses TRBV5-6 with TRBJ1-6; 10 bases fit TRBD1. The CDR3 consists of 15 residues. J lost 8 bases, V lost 0 bases, and 2 bases had no gene match. Germline assignment: CDR1 SGHDT and CDR2 YYEEEE. CDR3 region: CASSLAGTGDSPLHF. In DNA, the CDR3 is TGTGCCAGCAGCTTGGCCGGGACAGGGGATTCACCCCTCCACTTT.

This chain connects TRBV29-1 to TRBJ2-5; tentatively, D is TRBD1 (6 bases). The length of the CDR3 is 13 residues. Trimming removed 7 bases from V and 1 base from J, with 13 bases in between. In germline, CDR1 is SQVTM, CDR2 ANQGSEA. CDR3 DNA sequence: TGCAGCGCCGAACGGACAGTCCAAGAGACCCAGTACTTC. It codes for CSAERTVQETQYF.

The chain joins TRBV5-4 to TRBJ2-3; TRBD2 agrees at 15 bases. The V gene's germline CDR1 is SGHNT and CDR2 YYREEE (reference sequence). V dropped 3 bases and J dropped 2; count of bases not matched to a gene: 4. This CDR3 region has 17 residues. CDR3 residues: CASSWGLAGGNTDTQYF. The CDR3 coding sequence is TGTGCCAGCAGCTGGGGACTAGCGGGGGGAAACACAGATACGCAGTATTTT.

The chain links TRBV5-8 to TRBJ1-2; D remains ambiguous. With 2 bases removed from V and 0 bases from J, the gap between germline ends came to 11 bases. This CDR3 is built from 15 residues. From germline, CDR1 is SGHTS and CDR2 YDEGEE. CDR3 sequence: CASSFTSGPNYGYTF. CDR3 DNA: TGTGCCAGCAGCTTCACCTCAGGACCTAACTATGGCTACACCTTC.

The chain joins TRBV24-1 to TRBJ2-3, with D perhaps matching TRBD2 (7 bases). V lost 8 bases to trimming and J lost 4 bases, with 15 bases between them. Germline V gene lookup returns CDR1 KGHDR and CDR2 SFDVKD. The CDR3 is 14 amino acids. The CDR3 loop reads CATKKGGAADTQYF. CDR3 coding DNA: TGTGCCACCAAGAAGGGGGGGGCCGCAGATACGCAGTATTTT.

The gene calls are TRBV6-5 and TRBJ1-6; possibly TRBD1 for D (5 bases). Trimming removed 8 bases from V and 6 bases from J, with 14 bases in between. Germline loops: CDR1 MNHEY, CDR2 SVGAGI. The CDR3 has 14 amino acids. The DNA for the CDR3 is TGTGCCAGCCGCCAGGGAGATGGTAATTCACCCCTCCACTTT. Translation gives CASRQGDGNSPLHF.

The chain uses TRBV19 and TRBJ1-2; 12 bases align to TRBD1. The germline gives CDR1 LNHDA, CDR2 SQIVND (reference sequence). This CDR3 region has 14 residues. J gave up 7 bases and V 3 bases, and 3 bases lay outside the gene matches. The DNA for the CDR3 is TGTGCCAGTAGTATGGGACAGGGGGCATTTGGCTACACCTTC. Its protein is CASSMGQGAFGYTF. The full variable domain, in which reference TRBV19 and TRBJ1-2 provide the parts outside the CDR3, is DGGITQSPKYLFRKEGQNVTLSCEQNLNHDAMYWYRQDPGQGLRLIYYSQIVNDFQKGDIAEGYSVSREKKESFPLTVTSAQKNPTAFYLCASSMGQGAFGYTFGSGTRLTVV.

About this clone: Other DNA sequences in this sample translate to the same CDR3. The V call is TRBV5-1, the J call TRBJ2-3; D gene ambiguous. The V end lost 0 bases, the J end lost 3 bases, and 5 bases lay between the germline ends. This CDR3 contains 13 residues. Germline values: CDR1 SGHRS, CDR2 YFSETQ. The CDR3 nucleotides read TGCGCCAGCAGCTTGGGTTCTACAGATACGCAGTATTTT. Encoded protein: CASSLGSTDTQYF.

The CDR3 protein is CASSRPLEPYNEQFF. In nucleotides, the CDR3 is TGCGCCAGCAGCCGCCCCCTAGAGCCCTACAATGAGCAGTTCTTC. This sequence joins TRBV4-1 and TRBJ2-1; D is undetermined. The CDR3 spans 15 residues. V dropped 4 bases and J dropped 2 bases, with 12 bases sitting between them. Germline CDR1 reads MGHRA; CDR2 reads YSYEKL.

This rearrangement joins TRBV7-3 to TRBJ2-3, with 8 bases lining up with TRBD2. CDR3 size: 15 residues. Germline loops: CDR1 SGHTA, CDR2 FQGTGA. V trimming: 1 base; J trimming: 7 bases; junction bases outside the gene matches: 7. The CDR3 DNA sequence: TGTGCCAGCAGCTTAAACGGGGGGGCCTCCAATACGCAGTATTTT. Translating it yields CASSLNGGASNTQYF.